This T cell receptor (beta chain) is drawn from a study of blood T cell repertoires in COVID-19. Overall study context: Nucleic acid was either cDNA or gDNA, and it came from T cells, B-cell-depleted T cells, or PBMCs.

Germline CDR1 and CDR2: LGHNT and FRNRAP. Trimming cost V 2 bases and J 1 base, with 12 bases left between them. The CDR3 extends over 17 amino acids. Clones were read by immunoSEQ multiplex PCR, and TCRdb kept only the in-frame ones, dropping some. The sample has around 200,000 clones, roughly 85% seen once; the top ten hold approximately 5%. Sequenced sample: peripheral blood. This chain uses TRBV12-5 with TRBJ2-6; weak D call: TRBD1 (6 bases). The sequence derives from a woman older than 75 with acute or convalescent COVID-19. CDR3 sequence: CASGLSNTGSGANVLTF. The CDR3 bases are TGTGCTAGTGGTTTGTCCAATACAGGGTCTGGGGCCAACGTCCTGACTTTC.